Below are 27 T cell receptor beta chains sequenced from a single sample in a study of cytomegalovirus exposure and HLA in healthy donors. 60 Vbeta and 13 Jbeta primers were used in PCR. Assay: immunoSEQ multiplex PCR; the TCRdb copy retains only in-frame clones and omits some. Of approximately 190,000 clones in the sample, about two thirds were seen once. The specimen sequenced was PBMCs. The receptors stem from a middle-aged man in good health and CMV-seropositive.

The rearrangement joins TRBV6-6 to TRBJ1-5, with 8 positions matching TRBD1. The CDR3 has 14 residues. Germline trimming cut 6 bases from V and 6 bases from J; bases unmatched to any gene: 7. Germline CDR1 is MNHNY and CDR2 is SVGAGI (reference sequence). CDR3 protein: CASRGQGESQPQHF. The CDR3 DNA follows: TGTGCCAGCAGAGGACAGGGAGAGAGTCAGCCCCAGCATTTT.

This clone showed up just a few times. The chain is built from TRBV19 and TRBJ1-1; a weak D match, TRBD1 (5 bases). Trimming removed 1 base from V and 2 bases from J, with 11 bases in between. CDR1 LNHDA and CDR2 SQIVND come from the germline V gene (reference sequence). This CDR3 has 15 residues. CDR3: CASSIAAGSNTEAFF. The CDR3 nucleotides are TGTGCCAGTAGTATAGCCGCAGGGTCCAACACTGAAGCTTTCTTT.

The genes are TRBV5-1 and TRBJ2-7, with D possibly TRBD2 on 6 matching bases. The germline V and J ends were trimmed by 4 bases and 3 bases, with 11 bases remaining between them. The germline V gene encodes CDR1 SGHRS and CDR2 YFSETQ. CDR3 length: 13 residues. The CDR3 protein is CASSLRDFYEQYF. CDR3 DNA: TGCGCCAGCAGCCTCCGGGACTTCTACGAGCAGTACTTC.

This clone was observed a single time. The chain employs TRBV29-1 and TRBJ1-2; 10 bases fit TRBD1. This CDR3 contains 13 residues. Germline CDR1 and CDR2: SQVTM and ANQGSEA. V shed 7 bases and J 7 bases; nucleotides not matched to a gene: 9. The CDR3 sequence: CSGLTGGRSGYTF. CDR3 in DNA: TGCAGCGGGCTGACAGGGGGCCGGAGTGGCTACACCTTC. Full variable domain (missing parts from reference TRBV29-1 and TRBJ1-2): SAVISQKPSRDICQRGTSLTIQCQVDSQVTMMFWYRQQPGQSLTLIATANQGSEATYESGFVIDKFPISRPNLTFSTLTVSNMSPEDSSIYLCSGLTGGRSGYTFGSGTRLTVV.

CDR3 nucleotide sequence: TGTGCCAGCAGAACCGGGACAGCCAGTGGCTACACCTTC. Amino acids: CASRTGTASGYTF. The rearrangement joins TRBV6-5 to TRBJ1-2; 7 bases match TRBD1. Germline CDR1 MNHEY, CDR2 SVGAGI. The V and J ends lost 6 bases and 7 bases, in that order; junction bases with no gene match: 8. The CDR3 has 13 amino acids.

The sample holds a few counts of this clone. The CDR3 DNA sequence: TGTGCCAGCAGCTCTGGACAGTCAGAGGGTGAAAAACTGTTTTTT. Translating gives CASSSGQSEGEKLFF. The chain is built from TRBV7-9 and TRBJ1-4, with D perhaps TRBD1 (6 bases). CDR1 and CDR2 (germline): SEHNR, FQNEAQ (reference sequence). This CDR3 is 15 amino acids long. V was cut by 4 bases and J by 7 bases, with 16 bases left in between. Variable domain in full (rest from reference TRBV7-9 and TRBJ1-4): DTGVSQNPRHKITKRGQNVTFRCDPISEHNRLYWYRQTLGQGPEFLTYFQNEAQLEKSRLLSDRFSAERPKGSFSTLEIQRTEQGDSAMYLCASSSGQSEGEKLFFGSGTQLSVL.

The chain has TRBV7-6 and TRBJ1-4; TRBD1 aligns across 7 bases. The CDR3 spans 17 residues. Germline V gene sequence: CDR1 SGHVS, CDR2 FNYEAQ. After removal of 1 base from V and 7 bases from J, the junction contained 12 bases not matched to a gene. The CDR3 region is CASSLVPPGQRIEKLFF. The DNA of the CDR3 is TGTGCCAGCAGCTTAGTTCCCCCGGGACAGCGGATTGAAAAACTGTTTTTT.

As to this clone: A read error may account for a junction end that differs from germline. CDR3 bases: TGTGCCAGCAGCCCAGGAGGGACAGGGGTCTACTTC. The encoded protein is CASSPGGTGVYF. The chain recombines TRBV7-6 with TRBJ1-2; TRBD1 agrees at 10 bases. The germline V gene encodes CDR1 SGHVS and CDR2 FNYEAQ. The CDR3 has 12 amino acids.

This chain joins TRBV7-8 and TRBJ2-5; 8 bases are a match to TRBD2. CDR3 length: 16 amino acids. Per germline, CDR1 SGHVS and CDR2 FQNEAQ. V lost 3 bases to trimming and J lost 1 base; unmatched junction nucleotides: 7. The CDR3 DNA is TGTGCCAGCAGCTTGGCTGGCGGGGGGCCCCAAGAGACCCAGTACTTC. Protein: CASSLAGGGPQETQYF.

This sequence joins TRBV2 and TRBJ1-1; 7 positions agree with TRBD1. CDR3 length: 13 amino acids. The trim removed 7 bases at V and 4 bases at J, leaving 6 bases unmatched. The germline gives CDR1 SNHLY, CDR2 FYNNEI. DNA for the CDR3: TGTGCCAGCAACTTCGACAGGGCCACTGAAGCTTTCTTT. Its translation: CASNFDRATEAFF. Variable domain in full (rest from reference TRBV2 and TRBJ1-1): EPEVTQTPSHQVTQMGQEVILRCVPISNHLYFYWYRQILGQKVEFLVSFYNNEISEKSEIFDDQFSVERPDGSNFTLKIRSTKLEDSAMYFCASNFDRATEAFFGQGTRLTVV.

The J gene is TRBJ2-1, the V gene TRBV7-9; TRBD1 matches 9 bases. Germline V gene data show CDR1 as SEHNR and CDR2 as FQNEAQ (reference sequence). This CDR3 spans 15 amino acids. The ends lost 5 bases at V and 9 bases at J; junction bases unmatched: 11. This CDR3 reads CASSLGQGSVGEQFF. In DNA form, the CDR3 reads TGTGCCAGCAGCCTGGGACAGGGATCGGTGGGTGAGCAGTTCTTC.

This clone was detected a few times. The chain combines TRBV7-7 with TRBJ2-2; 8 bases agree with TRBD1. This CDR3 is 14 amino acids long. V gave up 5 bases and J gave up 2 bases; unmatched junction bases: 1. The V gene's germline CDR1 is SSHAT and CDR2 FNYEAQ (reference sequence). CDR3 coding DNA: TGTGCCAGCAGCGACAGGGGAAACACCGGGGAGCTGTTTTTT. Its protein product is CASSDRGNTGELFF.

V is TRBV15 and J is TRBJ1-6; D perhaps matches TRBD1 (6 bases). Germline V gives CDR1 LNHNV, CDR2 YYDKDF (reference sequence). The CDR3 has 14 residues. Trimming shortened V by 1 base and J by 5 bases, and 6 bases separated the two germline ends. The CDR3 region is CATSRGTDNSPLHF. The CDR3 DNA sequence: TGTGCCACCAGCAGAGGGACAGATAATTCACCCCTCCACTTT.

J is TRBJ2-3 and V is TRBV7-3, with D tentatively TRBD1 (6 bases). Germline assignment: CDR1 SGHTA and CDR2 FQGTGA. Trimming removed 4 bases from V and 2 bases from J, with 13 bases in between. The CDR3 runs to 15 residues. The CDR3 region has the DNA TGTGCCAGCAGCTACTCCGGGACATCCACAGATACGCAGTATTTT. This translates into CASSYSGTSTDTQYF.

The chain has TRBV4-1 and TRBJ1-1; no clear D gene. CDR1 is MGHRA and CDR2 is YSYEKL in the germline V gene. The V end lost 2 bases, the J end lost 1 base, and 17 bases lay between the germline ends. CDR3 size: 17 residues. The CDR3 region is CASSQSPSRGPNTEAFF. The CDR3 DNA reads TGCGCCAGCAGCCAATCCCCAAGCAGAGGGCCGAACACTGAAGCTTTCTTT.

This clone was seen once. DNA for the CDR3: TGTGCCAGCAGTGGACAGCCTAGGGATAATTCACCCCTCCACTTT. Residues: CASSGQPRDNSPLHF. The V call is TRBV2, the J call TRBJ1-6, with D maybe TRBD1 (5 bases). V was shortened by 4 bases and J by 5 bases, with 12 bases between the two germline ends. Germline V gene lookup returns CDR1 SNHLY and CDR2 FYNNEI. The CDR3 runs 15 residues.

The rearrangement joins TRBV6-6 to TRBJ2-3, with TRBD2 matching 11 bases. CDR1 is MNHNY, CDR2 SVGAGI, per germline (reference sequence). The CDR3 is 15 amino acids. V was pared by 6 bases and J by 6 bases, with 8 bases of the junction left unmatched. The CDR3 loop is CASRSLSSGGDTQYF. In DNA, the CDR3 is TGTGCCAGCAGATCCCTATCTAGCGGGGGGGATACGCAGTATTTT.

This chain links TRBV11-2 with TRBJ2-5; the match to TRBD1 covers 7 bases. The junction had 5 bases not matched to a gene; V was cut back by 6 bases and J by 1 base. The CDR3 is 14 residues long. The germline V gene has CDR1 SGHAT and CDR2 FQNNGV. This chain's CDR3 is CASSTGTVQETQYF. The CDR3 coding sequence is TGTGCCAGCAGTACTGGGACAGTCCAAGAGACCCAGTACTTC.

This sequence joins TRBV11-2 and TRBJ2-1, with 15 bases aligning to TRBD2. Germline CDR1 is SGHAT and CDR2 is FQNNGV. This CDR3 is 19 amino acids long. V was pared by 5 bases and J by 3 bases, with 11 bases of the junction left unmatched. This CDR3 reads CASSPSGGLAGGGYNEQFF. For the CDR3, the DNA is TGTGCCAGCAGCCCGTCGGGTGGACTAGCGGGGGGGGGCTACAATGAGCAGTTCTTC.

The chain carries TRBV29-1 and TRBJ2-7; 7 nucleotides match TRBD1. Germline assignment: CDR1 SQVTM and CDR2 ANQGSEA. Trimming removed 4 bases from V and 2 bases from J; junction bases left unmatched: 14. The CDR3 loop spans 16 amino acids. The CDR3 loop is CSVGDTGAATPYEQYF. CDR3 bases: TGCAGCGTTGGCGATACAGGGGCGGCCACCCCCTACGAGCAGTACTTC.

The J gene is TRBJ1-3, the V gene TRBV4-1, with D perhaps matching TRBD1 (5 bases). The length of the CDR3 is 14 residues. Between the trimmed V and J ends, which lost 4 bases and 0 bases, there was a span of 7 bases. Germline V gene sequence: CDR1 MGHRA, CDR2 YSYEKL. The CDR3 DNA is TGCGCCAGCAGCCCTACAGGCTCTGGAAACACCATATATTTT. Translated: CASSPTGSGNTIYF.

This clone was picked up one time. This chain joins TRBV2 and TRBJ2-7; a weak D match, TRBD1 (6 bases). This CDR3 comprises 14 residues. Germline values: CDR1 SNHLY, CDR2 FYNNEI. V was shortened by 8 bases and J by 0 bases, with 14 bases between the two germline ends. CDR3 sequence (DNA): TGTGCCAGCGGTCAGGGGAAGAGCTCCTACGAGCAGTACTTC. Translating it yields CASGQGKSSYEQYF. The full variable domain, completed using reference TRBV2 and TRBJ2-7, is EPEVTQTPSHQVTQMGQEVILRCVPISNHLYFYWYRQILGQKVEFLVSFYNNEISEKSEIFDDQFSVERPDGSNFTLKIRSTKLEDSAMYFCASGQGKSSYEQYFGPGTRLTVT.

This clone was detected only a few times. The CDR3 DNA reads as TGTGCCATCACTAAGTCCGACGGCCCGCGGGGTGGCTACACCTTC. Encoded protein: CAITKSDGPRGGYTF. This chain joins TRBV28 and TRBJ1-2; no clear D. This CDR3 has 15 amino acids. The germline CDR1 and CDR2 sequences are MDHEN and SYDVKM. Trimming took off 10 bases at V and 7 bases at J, with 25 bases between the two ends.

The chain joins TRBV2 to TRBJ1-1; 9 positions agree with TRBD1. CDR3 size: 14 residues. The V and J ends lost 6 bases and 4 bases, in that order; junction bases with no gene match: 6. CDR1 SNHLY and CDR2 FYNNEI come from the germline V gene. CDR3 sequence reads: CASRGTGYATEAFF. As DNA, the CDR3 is TGTGCCAGCAGAGGGACAGGGTATGCCACTGAAGCTTTCTTT.

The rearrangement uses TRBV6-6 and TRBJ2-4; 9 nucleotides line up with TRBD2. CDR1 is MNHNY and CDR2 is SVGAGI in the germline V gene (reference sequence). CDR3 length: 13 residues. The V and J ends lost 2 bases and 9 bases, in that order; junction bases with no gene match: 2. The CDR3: CASSYQLAGIQYF. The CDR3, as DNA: TGTGCCAGCAGTTACCAACTAGCGGGCATTCAGTACTTC.

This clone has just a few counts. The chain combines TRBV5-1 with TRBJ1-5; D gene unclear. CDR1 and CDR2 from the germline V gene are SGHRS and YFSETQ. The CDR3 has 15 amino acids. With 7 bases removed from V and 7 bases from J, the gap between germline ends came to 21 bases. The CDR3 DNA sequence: TGCGCCAGCTCGCCAGCGGGAGACCTTAGGCAGCCCCAGCATTTT. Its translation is CASSPAGDLRQPQHF.

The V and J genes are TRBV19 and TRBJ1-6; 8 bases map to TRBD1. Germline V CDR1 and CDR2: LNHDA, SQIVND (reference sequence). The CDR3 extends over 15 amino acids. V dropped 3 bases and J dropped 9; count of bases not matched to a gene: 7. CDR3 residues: CASSIGQGDSSPLHF. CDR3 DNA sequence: TGTGCCAGTAGTATCGGACAGGGTGACAGTTCACCCCTCCACTTT.